Shown below are 30 T cell receptor beta chains from a single sample sequenced in a study of CD4 T cells in relation to SARS-CoV-2 and coronaviruses (dated by TCRdb to the early 2020s). CD4+ T cells from unexposed donors were collected before the COVID-19 pandemic (2011-2018). After about 9 days of culture, CD4+ T cells were isolated with the EasySep CD4+ T cell isolation kit. Library preparation employed the immunoSEQ multiplex PCR assay. TCRdb took over this immuneACCESS table, retaining in-frame rearrangements with V and J assigned. Such tables are incomplete; in checked studies, under half of the missing clones stem from an unresolved V gene, and the remainder is unexplained. A total of about 17,000 clones appear in this sample, about 68% of them only once. The leading ten clones occupy 30% of the sample. The antigens of these receptors remain unknown. Input material: CD4+ T cells from PBMCs, cultured in vitro. The receptors stem from a human donor in good health.

The J gene is TRBJ1-5, the V gene TRBV4-2; TRBD1 is a possible D gene (5 bases). Germline V CDR1 and CDR2: LGHNA, YNFKEQ. The length of the CDR3 is 14 residues. The germline V and J ends were trimmed by 0 bases and 6 bases, with 9 bases remaining between them. CDR3 bases: TGTGCCAGCAGCCAAGAGAGGGGTATTCAGCCCCAGCATTTT. Protein product: CASSQERGIQPQHF.

CDR3 in amino acids: CASSSWGSGGSGGDTQYF. The DNA of the CDR3 is TGTGCCAGCAGCTCTTGGGGGTCGGGAGGCTCCGGGGGAGATACGCAGTATTTT. This chain connects TRBV11-2 to TRBJ2-3, with 7 bases that match TRBD2. There are 18 residues in the CDR3. After removal of 4 bases from V and 5 bases from J, the junction contained 18 bases not matched to a gene. Germline values: CDR1 SGHAT, CDR2 FQNNGV.

The chain carries TRBV24-1 and TRBJ2-7; 7 bases fit TRBD2. Germline CDR1 KGHDR, CDR2 SFDVKD. After removal of 5 bases from V and 3 bases from J, the junction contained 12 bases not matched to a gene. The CDR3 covers 16 residues. CDR3 bases: TGTGCCACCAGTGCCAGGGAGGGGCCCCAGGTCTACGAGCAGTACTTC. Its translation: CATSAREGPQVYEQYF.

The rearrangement links TRBV14 to TRBJ2-1; 12 bases align to TRBD2. CDR3 length: 12 residues. Per the germline V gene, CDR1 is SGHDN and CDR2 is FVKESK. After removal of 3 bases from V and 14 bases from J, the junction contained 2 bases not matched to a gene. CDR3 in amino acids: CASSQSSGREFF. CDR3 in DNA: TGTGCCAGCAGCCAGTCTAGCGGGAGGGAGTTCTTC.

The rearrangement links TRBV7-9 to TRBJ2-3; 7 positions agree with TRBD1. The V gene's germline CDR1 is SEHNR and CDR2 FQNEAQ (reference sequence). V lost 4 bases to trimming and J lost 4 bases; unmatched junction nucleotides: 5. This CDR3 has 14 amino acids. CDR3 sequence (DNA): TGTGCCAGCAGCTCGACAGGGCTTGCAGATACGCAGTATTTT. It specifies CASSSTGLADTQYF.

The chain carries TRBV5-1 and TRBJ2-1; perhaps TRBD2 as D (5 bases). Germline V gene sequence: CDR1 SGHRS, CDR2 YFSETQ. The CDR3 is 15 residues long. The germline V and J ends were trimmed by 0 bases and 3 bases, with 10 bases remaining between them. CDR3 coding DNA: TGCGCCAGCAGCTTGGCCGGGGATATCTACAATGAGCAGTTCTTC. Residues: CASSLAGDIYNEQFF.

This chain connects TRBV7-9 to TRBJ2-2, with 13 bases identical to TRBD2. Germline CDR1 reads SEHNR; CDR2 reads FQNEAQ (reference sequence). V trimming: 5 bases; J trimming: 1 base; junction bases outside the gene matches: 7. CDR3 length: 18 amino acids. CDR3: CASSARTSGSLNTGELFF. DNA of the CDR3: TGTGCCAGCAGCGCCCGGACTAGCGGGAGTTTGAACACCGGGGAGCTGTTTTTT.

The gene calls are TRBV19 and TRBJ2-6, with 8 bases fitting TRBD1. The CDR3 runs 17 residues. Per the germline V gene, CDR1 is LNHDA and CDR2 is SQIVND (reference sequence). With V trimmed by 6 bases and J by 0 bases, 7 bases remained unmatched. CDR3 region: CASRPTGVSSGANVLTF. CDR3 in DNA: TGTGCCAGTAGACCGACAGGGGTAAGCTCTGGGGCCAACGTCCTGACTTTC.

The rearrangement uses TRBV28 and TRBJ2-6; D is undetermined. The V and J ends lost 6 bases and 1 base respectively, with 10 bases between them. The CDR3 sequence is 15 residues long. Per the germline V gene, CDR1 is MDHEN and CDR2 is SYDVKM. The CDR3 sequence: CASSLGRSGANVLTF. The CDR3 region has the DNA TGTGCCAGCAGCCTGGGAAGATCTGGGGCCAACGTCCTGACTTTC.

This sequence joins TRBV18 and TRBJ2-7; D gene uncertain. Between the trimmed V and J ends, which lost 2 bases and 0 bases, there was a span of 5 bases. This CDR3 region has 13 residues. Germline values: CDR1 KGHSH, CDR2 LQKENI. CDR3 sequence reads: CASSPGNSYEQYF. The CDR3 DNA reads as TGTGCCAGCTCACCAGGGAACTCCTACGAGCAGTACTTC. The full variable domain, rest sourced from reference TRBV18 and TRBJ2-7, is NAGVMQNPRHLVRRRGQEARLRCSPMKGHSHVYWYRQLPEEGLKFMVYLQKENIIDESGMPKERFSAEFPKEGPSILRIQQVVRGDSAAYFCASSPGNSYEQYFGPGTRLTVT.

This clone was seen once. The CDR3: CASSRDSTSTDTQYF. Here the CDR3 DNA reads TGTGCCAGCTCAAGGGACAGTACTAGCACAGATACGCAGTATTTT. This chain joins TRBV18 and TRBJ2-3; TRBD1 agrees at 7 bases. Germline lookup yields CDR1 KGHSH and CDR2 LQKENI. There are 15 residues in the CDR3. The junction had 5 bases not matched to a gene; V was cut back by 5 bases and J by 0 bases.

This clone has only a few counts. The CDR3 here is CASSQDRADTQYF. The CDR3, as DNA: TGTGCCAGCAGCCAAGATAGGGCAGATACGCAGTATTTT. The chain joins TRBV3-1 (or the pseudogene TRBV3-2) to TRBJ2-3; no clear D gene. This CDR3 region has 13 residues. Trimming pared 0 bases from V and 4 bases from J, leaving 5 bases between. Germline V CDR1 and CDR2: LGHDT, YNNKEL (reference sequence).

The chain couples TRBV19 to TRBJ2-3, with TRBD1 identical over 7 bases. V trimming: 9 bases; J trimming: 2 bases; junction bases outside the gene matches: 14. Germline assignment: CDR1 LNHDA and CDR2 SQIVND (reference sequence). This CDR3 contains 16 residues. CDR3 nucleotides: TGTGCCAGCATGGACAGGCGTCGTTCCATCACAGATACGCAGTATTTT. This sequence encodes CASMDRRRSITDTQYF.

This clone has only one observation. This chain connects TRBV11-3 to TRBJ2-1, with unresolved D. Germline loops: CDR1 SGHNT, CDR2 YENEEA. Between the trimmed V and J ends, which lost 1 base and 0 bases, there was a span of 1 base. The CDR3 is made up of 13 amino acids. CDR3 nucleotide sequence: TGTGCCAGCAGCTTAGGCTCCTACAATGAGCAGTTCTTC. It specifies CASSLGSYNEQFF. The entire variable domain, with the rest obtained from reference TRBV11-3 and TRBJ2-1, is as follows: EAGVVQSPRYKIIEKKQPVAFWCNPISGHNTLYWYLQNLGQGPELLIRYENEEAVDDSQLPKDRFSAERLKGVDSTLKIQPAELGDSAVYLCASSLGSYNEQFFGPGTRLTVL.

The rearrangement uses TRBV19 and TRBJ1-2; unclear D gene. Germline-derived CDR1 and CDR2 are LNHDA and SQIVND (reference sequence). V was pared by 5 bases and J by 5 bases, with 6 bases between. This CDR3 is 11 amino acids long. As DNA, the CDR3 is TGTGCCAGTAGTTTTCCATATGGCTACACCTTC. It encodes CASSFPYGYTF.

This sequence joins TRBV11-1 and TRBJ2-1, with D uncertain. Deletions cut 3 bases from V and 6 bases from J, with 12 bases between. Germline CDR1 is SGHAT and CDR2 is FQDESV (reference sequence). The CDR3 is made up of 14 amino acids. CDR3 sequence reads: CASSLDAYPNEQFF. Here the CDR3 DNA reads TGTGCCAGCAGCTTGGACGCCTACCCCAATGAGCAGTTCTTC.

The chain joins TRBV6-5 to TRBJ2-2; TRBD1 aligns across 7 bases. The germline V gene has CDR1 MNHEY and CDR2 SVGAGI. The J segment lost 4 bases and the V segment lost 6 bases, leaving 8 bases of the junction unmatched. The CDR3 sequence is 15 residues long. CDR3 in amino acids: CASRTRDSFTGELFF. DNA of the CDR3: TGTGCCAGCAGAACCCGGGACAGTTTCACCGGGGAGCTGTTTTTT.

The V and J genes are TRBV5-1 and TRBJ1-1, with D possibly matching TRBD1 (5 bases). The V end lost 1 base, the J end lost 8 bases, and 15 bases lay between the germline ends. CDR1 is SGHRS and CDR2 is YFSETQ in the germline V gene. CDR3 length: 14 residues. This chain's CDR3 is CASSLTERGLEAFF. DNA of the CDR3: TGCGCCAGCAGCTTGACGGAACGGGGCTTAGAAGCTTTCTTT.

The chain joins TRBV5-6 to TRBJ2-7; D may correspond to TRBD1 or TRBD2 (5 bases each). Germline CDR1 is SGHDT and CDR2 is YYEEEE. The CDR3 extends over 12 amino acids. The V and J ends lost 4 bases and 11 bases respectively, with 16 bases between them. In DNA form, the CDR3 reads TGTGCCAGCAGCCTGGCGGGTGTGGGGGAGTACTTC. Translating gives CASSLAGVGEYF.

The chain links TRBV28 to TRBJ1-1; TRBD1 agrees at 7 bases. V trimming: 4 bases; J trimming: 4 bases; junction bases outside the gene matches: 9. The CDR3 is made up of 15 amino acids. Germline values: CDR1 MDHEN, CDR2 SYDVKM. CDR3 amino acids: CASSSLQGVGTEAFF. CDR3 in DNA: TGTGCCAGCAGTTCGCTCCAGGGGGTTGGCACTGAAGCTTTCTTT.

The chain joins TRBV5-1 to TRBJ2-1; the match to TRBD2 covers 15 bases. The V gene end was trimmed by 4 bases and the J gene end by 7 bases; junction bases not matched to a gene: 3. Germline CDR1 reads SGHRS; CDR2 reads YFSETQ. The CDR3 length is 15 residues. The CDR3 DNA sequence: TGCGCCAGCAGCGGGACTAGCGGGAGGCAGAATGAGCAGTTCTTC. This translates into CASSGTSGRQNEQFF.

The chain recombines TRBV2 with TRBJ1-1; no clear D gene. V was trimmed by 4 bases and J by 1 base, leaving 10 bases between them. Germline V gene lookup returns CDR1 SNHLY and CDR2 FYNNEI. CDR3 size: 14 residues. CDR3 loop: CASSAYTGNTEAFF. CDR3 nucleotide sequence: TGTGCCAGCAGTGCCTACACCGGGAACACTGAAGCTTTCTTT. Full variable domain (remainder filled in from reference TRBV2 and TRBJ1-1): EPEVTQTPSHQVTQMGQEVILRCVPISNHLYFYWYRQILGQKVEFLVSFYNNEISEKSEIFDDQFSVERPDGSNFTLKIRSTKLEDSAMYFCASSAYTGNTEAFFGQGTRLTVV.

The J gene is TRBJ2-7, the V gene TRBV27, with 8 bases fitting TRBD1. The J segment lost 7 bases and the V segment lost 6 bases, leaving 11 bases of the junction unmatched. The CDR3 totals 14 residues. The germline V gene has CDR1 MNHEY and CDR2 SMNVEV (reference sequence). CDR3: CASSQPGQAEEQYF. For the CDR3, the DNA is TGTGCCAGCAGCCAACCGGGACAGGCGGAGGAGCAGTACTTC.

The CDR3 coding sequence is TGTGCCAGCAGTGCCGGGACAGGGATTTACAATGAGCAGTTCTTC. It codes for CASSAGTGIYNEQFF. The chain combines TRBV25-1 with TRBJ2-1, with 9 bases identical to TRBD1. This CDR3 spans 15 amino acids. Germline V gene lookup returns CDR1 MGHDK and CDR2 SYGVNS. Germline trimming cut 4 bases from V and 4 bases from J; bases unmatched to any gene: 5.

The chain is built from TRBV19 and TRBJ2-3; possible D gene TRBD1, 5 bases. The germline V and J ends were trimmed by 10 bases and 1 base, with 21 bases remaining between them. The length of the CDR3 is 16 residues. Germline loops: CDR1 LNHDA, CDR2 SQIVND (reference sequence). The CDR3, as DNA: TGTGCCACCAGGGATATTAGGGGAAGCCGCACAGATACGCAGTATTTT. It translates to CATRDIRGSRTDTQYF. The full variable domain, its missing parts supplied by reference TRBV19 and TRBJ2-3, is DGGITQSPKYLFRKEGQNVTLSCEQNLNHDAMYWYRQDPGQGLRLIYYSQIVNDFQKGDIAEGYSVSREKKESFPLTVTSAQKNPTAFYLCATRDIRGSRTDTQYFGPGTRLTVL.

This chain links TRBV5-6 with TRBJ2-7, with 7 nucleotides matching TRBD1. From germline, CDR1 is SGHDT and CDR2 YYEEEE. V shed 6 bases, J shed 2 bases, and the junction held 8 bases outside the gene matches. This CDR3 has 14 residues. CDR3 protein: CASTPGTETYEQYF. The DNA of the CDR3 is TGTGCCAGCACCCCCGGGACAGAGACCTACGAGCAGTACTTC. Together with reference TRBV5-6 and TRBJ2-7, the CDR3 gives the full variable domain: DAGVTQSPTHLIKTRGQQVTLRCSPKSGHDTVSWYQQALGQGPQFIFQYYEEEERQRGNFPDRFSGHQFPNYSSELNVNALLLGDSALYLCASTPGTETYEQYFGPGTRLTVT.

This clone was detected only a few times. This chain links TRBV18 with TRBJ2-1; D possibly uses TRBD1 or TRBD2 (6 bases each). Germline V gene sequence: CDR1 KGHSH, CDR2 LQKENI. Trimming removed 2 bases from V and 8 bases from J, with 19 bases in between. The CDR3 sequence is 16 residues long. The DNA for the CDR3 is TGTGCCAGCTCACCAAGGTCGGGGACGGGGGCTCATGAGCAGTTCTTC. As protein: CASSPRSGTGAHEQFF.

In nucleotides, the CDR3 is TGTGCCAGCAGCTTCGGACTGAAGGGCACCGGGGAGCTGTTTTTT. Amino acid sequence: CASSFGLKGTGELFF. V usage is TRBV5-6 and J usage is TRBJ2-2, with D possibly matching TRBD2 (5 bases). The CDR3 extends over 15 amino acids. Germline values: CDR1 SGHDT, CDR2 YYEEEE. V lost 2 bases, J lost 4 bases, and 12 bases lay in between.

V is TRBV6-5 and J is TRBJ2-5, with TRBD2 matching over 15 bases. The V and J ends lost 2 bases and 5 bases, in that order; junction bases with no gene match: 3. This CDR3 region has 16 residues. Germline V lookup: CDR1 MNHEY, CDR2 SVGAGI. The CDR3 spells CASSYTGTSGGETQYF. CDR3 nucleotides: TGTGCCAGCAGTTACACAGGGACTAGCGGGGGGGAGACCCAGTACTTC.

The chain links TRBV11-3 to TRBJ2-5; no clear D. CDR1 is SGHNT, CDR2 YENEEA, per germline. This CDR3 region has 13 residues. The V and J ends lost 4 bases and 7 bases respectively, with 13 bases between them. In DNA, the CDR3 is TGTGCCAGCAGCTCCTGGGCCGACGGGACCCAGTACTTC. Translated: CASSSWADGTQYF.